This is a list of T cell receptor beta chains from one sample in a study of T cell responses to AZD1222 COVID-19 vaccine. Only in-frame clones appear in the TCRdb table, and some are missing; sequencing was by immunoSEQ multiplex PCR. The sample records 150,000 to 250,000 clones, approximately 89% being singletons. The starting material was peripheral blood, obtained 28 days after the second AZD1222 dose. These receptors all stem from an adult who received the AZD1222 COVID-19 vaccine. Both conserved end residues are part of each CDR3. D genes are given only for firm matches. Some rows mark clone size as missing; the rest say once, few, many or name a class of expanded clone.

j_gene,d_gene,v_gene,abundance,CDR3aa,CDR3nt
TRBJ1-2,TRBD1,TRBV25-1,-,CASSEQGEIYGYTF,TGTGCCAGCAGTGAACAGGGGGAGATCTATGGCTACACCTTC
TRBJ2-3,-,TRBV4-3,-,CASSHRMGTSTDTQYF,TGCGCCAGCAGCCACAGGATGGGTACTAGCACAGATACGCAGTATTTT
TRBJ2-5,-,TRBV27,-,CASSFFPGAETQYF,TGTGCCAGCAGTTTCTTTCCGGGGGCAGAGACCCAGTACTTC
TRBJ2-1,TRBD2,TRBV4-3,once,CASSQEKTSWHEQFF,TGCGCCAGCAGCCAAGAAAAGACTAGCTGGCATGAGCAGTTCTTC
TRBJ1-5,-,TRBV2,few,CASSEGGDNQPQHF,TGTGCCAGCAGTGAAGGTGGGGATAATCAGCCCCAGCATTTT
TRBJ1-2,TRBD1,TRBV28,-,CASALGTANNYGYTF,TGTGCCAGCGCGCTGGGGACAGCGAATAACTATGGCTACACCTTC
TRBJ2-6,TRBD1,TRBV11-2,-,CASSKTGEDNVLTF,TGTGCCAGCTCCAAGACAGGGGAAGACAACGTCCTGACTTTC
TRBJ1-4,-,TRBV6-1,-,CASSEGVLLFF,TGTGCCAGCAGTGAGGGGGTACTACTGTTTTTT
TRBJ2-1,TRBD1,TRBV7-8,-,CASSLETGGHNEQFF,TGTGCCAGCAGCTTGGAGACAGGGGGGCACAATGAGCAGTTCTTC
TRBJ2-7,TRBD2,TRBV10-3,-,CAISELGGSTRTLEQYF,TGTGCCATCAGTGAGCTGGGGGGGTCAACGAGGACTCTCGAGCAGTACTTC
TRBJ1-3,TRBD1,TRBV6-1,once,CASSADRGVAGNTIYF,TGTGCCAGCAGTGCCGACAGGGGAGTTGCTGGAAACACCATATATTTT
TRBJ2-3,-,TRBV2,-,CASQVTDTQYF,TGTGCCAGCCAGGTGACAGATACGCAGTATTTT
TRBJ2-2,-,TRBV2,few,CASSGRLTGELFF,TGTGCCAGCAGTGGACGCCTCACCGGGGAGCTGTTTTTT
TRBJ1-4,-,TRBV5-1,-,CASSGTPGANEKLFF,TGCGCCAGCAGCGGCACCCCCGGCGCTAATGAAAAACTGTTTTTT
TRBJ2-7,-,TRBV20-1,-,CSARLPYEQYF,TGCAGTGCTCGGCTCCCCTACGAGCAGTACTTC
TRBJ1-4,-,TRBV6-1,-,CASSEASTTIQRKLFF,TGTGCCAGCAGTGAAGCGTCCACGACGATTCAAAGGAAACTGTTTTTT
TRBJ1-1,TRBD1,TRBV11-1,-,CASSFRGGTEAFF,TGTGCCAGCAGCTTCAGGGGGGGGACTGAAGCTTTCTTT
TRBJ2-3,-,TRBV1,-,CTSSFQGAGYTDTQYF,TGCACCAGCAGCTTCCAAGGGGCGGGATACACAGATACGCAGTATTTT
TRBJ2-5,-,TRBV19,-,CASSTRVRETQYF,TGTGCCAGTAGTACCAGGGTTCGCGAGACCCAGTACTTC
TRBJ1-5,TRBD1,TRBV19,-,CASSMVVGQGGNQPQHF,TGTGCCAGTAGTATGGTTGTGGGACAGGGAGGAAATCAGCCCCAGCATTTT
TRBJ2-7,TRBD2,TRBV7-8,-,CASSLAARGAYEQYF,TGTGCCAGCAGCTTAGCTGCCCGGGGGGCCTACGAGCAGTACTTC
TRBJ2-1,-,TRBV18,-,CASSPQGLVDAGEQFF,TGTGCCAGCTCACCTCAGGGCTTGGTGGATGCGGGTGAGCAGTTCTTC
TRBJ2-5,-,TRBV3-1/TRBV3-2,-,CASSQKETQYF,TGTGCCAGCAGCCAGAAAGAGACCCAGTACTTC
TRBJ1-5,-,TRBV18,-,CASSQGEAQPQHF,TGTGCCAGCTCACAGGGAGAGGCTCAGCCCCAGCATTTT
TRBJ2-2,-,TRBV10-2,few,CASRRRVLNTGELFF,TGCGCCAGCAGGAGAAGGGTCTTGAACACCGGGGAGCTGTTTTTT
TRBJ1-1,-,TRBV7-2,-,CASSLVVNGQAFF,TGTGCCAGCAGCTTAGTAGTTAACGGACAAGCTTTCTTT
TRBJ1-5,-,TRBV7-2,-,CASSLVRGGAQPQHF,TGTGCCAGCAGCTTAGTCCGGGGAGGGGCGCAGCCCCAGCATTTT
TRBJ1-2,-,TRBV5-1,-,CASSLEPGSSGYTF,TGCGCCAGCAGCTTGGAACCAGGGTCGTCCGGCTACACCTTC
TRBJ1-3,-,TRBV11-3,-,CASSTVSGNTIYF,TGTGCCAGCAGCACCGTCTCTGGAAACACCATATATTTT
TRBJ2-5,-,TRBV3-1/TRBV3-2,-,CASSHGETETQYF,TGTGCCAGCAGCCACGGGGAGACAGAGACCCAGTACTTC
TRBJ2-3,-,TRBV29-1,-,CSVTLRGPGLTDTQYF,TGCAGCGTGACCCTGCGCGGGCCAGGGTTAACAGATACGCAGTATTTT
TRBJ1-1,-,TRBV7-9,-,CGSRGVNTEAFF,TGTGGGTCAAGGGGGGTGAACACTGAAGCTTTCTTT
TRBJ2-1,TRBD2,TRBV9,-,CASSGTSGSHNEQFF,TGTGCCAGCAGCGGAACTAGCGGGAGTCACAATGAGCAGTTCTTC
TRBJ1-4,TRBD1,TRBV6-5,-,CASRPGTAPNEKLFF,TGTGCCAGCAGACCTGGGACAGCACCTAATGAAAAACTGTTTTTT
TRBJ1-2,-,TRBV2,-,CASLRGGYTF,TGTGCCAGCTTGAGGGGAGGCTACACCTTC
TRBJ2-5,-,TRBV9,once,CASSVGQGKTQETQYF,TGTGCCAGCAGCGTGGGGCAGGGTAAGACACAAGAGACCCAGTACTTC
TRBJ1-1,TRBD1,TRBV20-1,-,CSARTGQAFF,TGCAGTGCGCGGACAGGACAAGCTTTCTTT
TRBJ2-5,-,TRBV7-9,-,CASSPWTNQETQYF,TGTGCCAGCAGCCCCTGGACCAACCAAGAGACCCAGTACTTC
TRBJ1-5,-,TRBV6-5,-,CASGGLNQPQHF,TGTGCCAGTGGGGGGTTGAATCAGCCCCAGCATTTT
TRBJ1-6,-,TRBV5-1,-,CASSSGPPESPLHF,TGCGCCAGCAGCTCGGGACCACCGGAATCACCCCTCCACTTT
TRBJ2-3,-,TRBV4-1,-,CASSPETRRLYTDTQYF,TGCGCCAGCAGCCCCGAGACTCGGAGGTTATACACAGATACGCAGTATTTT
TRBJ2-7,-,TRBV18,-,CASSPQGAYEQYF,TGTGCCAGCTCACCACAGGGGGCCTACGAGCAGTACTTC
TRBJ2-3,-,TRBV9,-,CASSVVGGMGTDTQYF,TGTGCCAGCAGCGTAGTTGGCGGGATGGGCACAGATACGCAGTATTTT
TRBJ1-1,-,TRBV18,once,CASSPPSIKNTEAFF,TGTGCCAGCTCACCACCATCAATAAAGAACACTGAAGCTTTCTTT
TRBJ2-5,TRBD1,TRBV9,-,CASSVGSRGPETQYF,TGTGCCAGCAGCGTAGGTAGCAGGGGGCCCGAGACCCAGTACTTC
TRBJ2-1,-,TRBV5-6,-,CASSRRSERLIYNEQFF,TGTGCCAGCAGCAGAAGATCCGAGCGGCTCATTTACAATGAGCAGTTCTTC
TRBJ1-2,-,TRBV28,-,CASSSAGLNYGYTF,TGTGCCAGCAGTTCAGCAGGGTTAAACTATGGCTACACCTTC
TRBJ1-1,-,TRBV28,-,CASSLIVAGLAFF,TGTGCCAGCAGTTTAATAGTTGCAGGGCTAGCTTTCTTT
TRBJ2-7,TRBD2,TRBV2,-,CASSEASGANYEQYF,TGTGCCAGCAGTGAAGCTAGCGGGGCCAACTACGAGCAGTACTTC
TRBJ2-1,TRBD2,TRBV28,-,CASRDGAPAGYNEQFF,TGTGCCAGCAGGGATGGAGCACCAGCGGGGTACAATGAGCAGTTCTTC